This T cell receptor (beta chain) was documented in a study of cytomegalovirus exposure and HLA in healthy donors. There are 13 residues in the CDR3. Germline CDR1 reads LNHDA; CDR2 reads SQIVND (reference sequence). Trimming cost V 1 base and J 5 bases, with 8 bases left between them. Primers for the PCR totalled 60 Vbeta and 13 Jbeta. Assay: immunoSEQ multiplex PCR; the TCRdb copy retains only in-frame clones and omits some. This table has 150,000 to 200,000 clones, approximately 81% appearing once. The source material was PBMCs. The chain has TRBV19 and TRBJ1-2; D is undetermined. The sequence was obtained from a man over 45 in good health and CMV-seronegative. Here the CDR3 reads CASSIGRGYGYTF. In DNA, the CDR3 is TGTGCCAGTAGTATAGGGAGAGGTTATGGCTACACCTTC.